The source of this TCR beta chain is a study of blood T cell repertoires in COVID-19. The wider study: Whether acute or convalescent, the COVID-19 samples came from the United States, Italy and Spain.

Method: immunoSEQ multiplex PCR; TCRdb's copy keeps in-frame clones and lacks some. The profile shows about 26,000 clones, about 92% of them singletons. The V end lost 3 bases, the J end lost 1 base, and 7 bases lay between the germline ends. This CDR3 comprises 15 residues. CDR1 and CDR2 (germline): MRHNA, SNTAGT. The chain links TRBV6-4 to TRBJ2-6; D uncertain. Sequencing was performed on peripheral blood. The receptor was isolated from a human donor in a cohort sampled during active COVID-19. The CDR3 nucleotides read TGTGCCAGCAGTGAGGCGGTTTCTGGGGCCAACGTCCTGACTTTC. It encodes CASSEAVSGANVLTF.